This paragraph reports one T cell receptor (beta chain). The PCR used 60 Vbeta and 13 Jbeta primers. Sequencing used immunoSEQ multiplex PCR; TCRdb keeps in-frame clones, though not all of them. Found here are 110,000 to 150,000 clones, about three quarters of them singletons; the top ten hold around 1.7%. This sample was taken from a study of cytomegalovirus exposure and HLA in healthy donors. V dropped 0 bases and J dropped 1 base, with 7 bases sitting between them. Germline loops: CDR1 SGDLS, CDR2 YYNGEE. The CDR3 extends over 14 amino acids. The chain employs TRBV9 and TRBJ1-1; D not resolved. The clonotype was recovered from a woman in her 30s in good health and CMV-seronegative. The sequenced sample consisted of PBMCs. This CDR3 is CASSVAPENTEAFF. The CDR3 nucleotides are TGTGCCAGCAGCGTAGCACCAGAGAACACTGAAGCTTTCTTT.